Listed here are 28 T cell receptor beta chains from one sample, sequenced in a study of blood T cell repertoires in COVID-19. Libraries were prepared by immunoSEQ multiplex PCR; TCRdb keeps only in-frame clonotypes and omits some of them. The table lists tens of thousands of clones, about 86% of them singletons. Sequencing used PBMCs or T cells enriched from blood (not recorded which). These receptors originate from a woman in her fifties or sixties who had recovered from COVID-19.

This clone occurred once. J is TRBJ1-1 and V is TRBV12-5; a possible D gene is TRBD1 (6 bases). Germline CDR1 is LGHNT and CDR2 is FRNRAP. Trimming pared 10 bases from V and 7 bases from J, leaving 22 bases between. The CDR3 has 14 amino acids. CDR3: CATPPWGGKNEAFF. Written as DNA, the CDR3 is TGTGCTACACCGCCTTGGGGGGGCAAGAATGAAGCTTTCTTT.

This chain joins TRBV4-3 and TRBJ2-5; TRBD1 aligns across 9 bases. Matching the DNA end better, TRBJ2-7 makes the J call doubtful. This CDR3 contains 15 residues. Germline lookup yields CDR1 LGHNA and CDR2 YSLEER. For the CDR3, the DNA is TGCGCCAGCAGCCAAGAGGACAGGGGATCGGGCGAGCAGTACTTC. Translation gives CASSQEDRGSGEQYF.

The CDR3 region is CASSLGQEGGSPLHF. The CDR3 DNA reads TGCGCCAGCAGCTTAGGACAGGAGGGGGGTTCACCCCTCCACTTT. V and J are TRBV5-1 and TRBJ1-6; TRBD1 matches 7 bases. Trimming removed 2 bases from V and 9 bases from J; junction bases left unmatched: 8. The CDR3 covers 15 residues. CDR1 and CDR2 from the germline V gene are SGHRS and YFSETQ.

The CDR3: CASSPPRLAQSTDTQYF. The CDR3 nucleotides read TGTGCCAGCTCACCACCGAGACTAGCCCAGAGCACAGATACGCAGTATTTT. The chain has TRBV18 and TRBJ2-3; 7 bases are shared with TRBD2. In germline, CDR1 is KGHSH, CDR2 LQKENI. This CDR3 has 17 amino acids. Trimming cost V 0 bases and J 0 bases; bases outside gene matches: 6.

The V gene is TRBV6-2 or TRBV6-3, the J gene TRBJ1-5; D might be TRBD1 (6 bases). The V end was cut by 2 bases, the J end by 5 bases, with 13 bases between. The CDR3 has 15 residues. Germline CDR1 MNHEY, CDR2 SVGEGT. The CDR3 DNA follows: TGTGCCAGCAGTTACGGGACACTTTCGCATCAGCCCCAGCATTTT. Its protein product is CASSYGTLSHQPQHF.

This chain links TRBV18 with TRBJ1-1; a possible D gene is TRBD1 (6 bases). Germline CDR1 reads KGHSH; CDR2 reads LQKENI. V was clipped by 4 bases and J by 5 bases, with 14 bases between them. The length of the CDR3 is 14 residues. The CDR3 protein is CASSLTGSQTEAFF. As DNA, the CDR3 is TGTGCCAGCTCACTGACAGGAAGTCAAACTGAAGCTTTCTTT.

The sample holds one count of this clone. The rearrangement links TRBV24-1 to TRBJ2-5; 9 bases agree with TRBD1. The J segment lost 4 bases and the V segment lost 1 base, leaving 3 bases of the junction unmatched. The CDR3 is 15 amino acids. Germline CDR1 and CDR2: KGHDR and SFDVKD. The chain's CDR3 is CATSDFGTGRETQYF. CDR3 nucleotide sequence: TGTGCCACCAGTGATTTTGGGACAGGGCGAGAGACCCAGTACTTC.

For the CDR3, the DNA is TGTGCCAGCTTTGGTTTCGGTCAGCCCCAGCATTTT. Translated, it gives CASFGFGQPQHF. The chain couples TRBV2 to TRBJ1-5; D not resolved. CDR1 SNHLY and CDR2 FYNNEI come from the germline V gene. V lost 8 bases and J 6 bases, leaving 11 bases between the germline ends. The CDR3 is made up of 12 amino acids.

This chain connects TRBV4-3 to TRBJ2-2; 9 bases line up with TRBD2. The CDR3 totals 16 residues. J lost 5 bases, V lost 2 bases, and 6 bases had no gene match. Per the germline V gene, CDR1 is LGHNA and CDR2 is YSLEER. The DNA for the CDR3 is TGCGCCAGCAGCCAATATAGCGGGAGTTGGACCGGGGAGCTGTTTTTT. This translates into CASSQYSGSWTGELFF.

V is TRBV7-2 and J is TRBJ2-1; the D gene is possibly TRBD2 (6 bases). The CDR3 has 15 amino acids. CDR1 is SGHTA, CDR2 FQGNSA, per germline. Trimming shortened V by 6 bases and J by 5 bases, and 17 bases separated the two germline ends. CDR3 nucleotides: TGTGCCAGCAGTCGGAGCGGGCGATCAGACAATGAGCAGTTCTTC. Its translation: CASSRSGRSDNEQFF.

V is TRBV2 and J is TRBJ2-7; D call uncertain. Deletions cut 3 bases from V and 4 bases from J, with 7 bases between. CDR1 SNHLY and CDR2 FYNNEI come from the germline V gene. CDR3 length equals 12 residues. The CDR3: CASSEANYEQYF. CDR3 DNA: TGTGCCAGCAGTGAGGCCAATTACGAGCAGTACTTC.

V and J are TRBV11-1 and TRBJ1-1; the D is unclear. The CDR3 runs 13 residues. Germline CDR1 is SGHAT and CDR2 is FQDESV (reference sequence). Trimming cost V 5 bases and J 0 bases, with 7 bases left between them. The CDR3 reads CASSPTMNTEAFF. CDR3 nucleotide sequence: TGTGCCAGCAGCCCCACAATGAACACTGAAGCTTTCTTT.

A few counts support this clone. V is TRBV5-1 and J is TRBJ1-4, with 7 bases identical to TRBD1. Trimming cost V 3 bases and J 13 bases; bases outside gene matches: 15. Germline V gives CDR1 SGHRS, CDR2 YFSETQ. This CDR3 region has 15 residues. CDR3 DNA sequence: TGCGCCAGCAGCTCGAGAGGGACAGCTCCGGGCGGACTGTTTTTT. It specifies CASSSRGTAPGGLFF.

This clone was seen only once. The V and J genes are TRBV28 and TRBJ2-7, with D maybe TRBD1 (6 bases). Germline values: CDR1 MDHEN, CDR2 SYDVKM. The CDR3 has 12 residues. The V and J ends lost 1 base and 6 bases respectively, with 7 bases between them. The CDR3 reads CASSLSTGEQYF. CDR3 DNA sequence: TGTGCCAGCAGTTTATCGACAGGCGAGCAGTACTTC. Drawing the rest from reference TRBV28 and TRBJ2-7, the complete variable domain is DVKVTQSSRYLVKRTGEKVFLECVQDMDHENMFWYRQDPGLGLRLIYFSYDVKMKEKGDIPEGYSVSREKKERFSLILESASTNQTSMYLCASSLSTGEQYFGPGTRLTVT.

This clone was picked up a small number of times. The chain links TRBV7-2 to TRBJ1-4, with D tentatively TRBD1 (5 bases). V lost 5 bases to trimming and J lost 5 bases, with 18 bases between them. Germline V gives CDR1 SGHTA, CDR2 FQGNSA. The CDR3 length is 16 residues. The CDR3 is CASSPHLGEVNEKLFF. The CDR3 coding sequence is TGTGCCAGCAGCCCCCATCTAGGGGAGGTCAATGAAAAACTGTTTTTT.

The sample holds one count of this clone. The chain uses TRBV3-1 (or the pseudogene TRBV3-2) and TRBJ2-5, with 7 bases aligning to TRBD1. This CDR3 region has 14 residues. V was pared by 4 bases and J by 4 bases, with 6 bases of the junction left unmatched. Per the germline V gene, CDR1 is LGHDT and CDR2 is YNNKEL (reference sequence). The CDR3 protein is CASSLGTALETQYF. The CDR3 DNA reads TGTGCCAGCAGCCTTGGGACAGCTTTAGAGACCCAGTACTTC.

This sequence joins TRBV9 and TRBJ2-1; TRBD2 agrees at 7 bases. Germline loops: CDR1 SGDLS, CDR2 YYNGEE. This CDR3 has 15 amino acids. With 0 bases clipped from V and 10 bases from J, the junction kept 10 bases outside the gene matches. CDR3 bases: TGTGCCAGCAGCGTAGTAACTAGCGCAGTCGGAGAGCAGTTCTTC. It specifies CASSVVTSAVGEQFF. The variable domain in full, with the rest retrieved from reference TRBV9 and TRBJ2-1, is DSGVTQTPKHLITATGQRVTLRCSPRSGDLSVYWYQQSLDQGLQFLIQYYNGEERAKGNILERFSAQQFPDLHSELNLSSLELGDSALYFCASSVVTSAVGEQFFGPGTRLTVL.

The V gene is TRBV12-3 or TRBV12-4, the J gene TRBJ1-5, with 7 bases matching TRBD1. The CDR3 spans 13 residues. Trimming at V came to 6 bases and at J to 7 bases, leaving 6 bases not matched to a gene. CDR3 nucleotides: TGTGCCAGCAGCTACGGGACAGTGCAGCCCCAGCATTTT. Translation gives CASSYGTVQPQHF.

The chain has TRBV10-3 and TRBJ2-3, with TRBD2 as a possible D gene (6 bases). The CDR3 extends over 13 amino acids. V lost 1 base and J lost 14, with 16 bases in between. Looked up from germline, CDR1 is ENHRY and CDR2 is SYGVKD. The CDR3 sequence is CAISELAEAGTYF. As DNA, the CDR3 is TGTGCCATCAGTGAGTTAGCGGAAGCAGGAACGTATTTT.

This clone has just one count. The chain couples TRBV27 to TRBJ2-1, with D perhaps matching TRBD2 (6 bases). The V gene's germline CDR1 is MNHEY and CDR2 SMNVEV (reference sequence). V was clipped by 3 bases and J by 5 bases, with 17 bases between them. The CDR3 sequence is 16 residues long. This CDR3 is CASSLSGGRLNNEQFF. CDR3 sequence (DNA): TGTGCCAGCAGTTTGAGTGGGGGGAGGCTAAACAATGAGCAGTTCTTC.

This clone was observed a handful of times. The chain joins TRBV4-3 to TRBJ2-2; D not certain. With 0 bases removed from V and 3 bases from J, the gap between germline ends came to 8 bases. Germline values: CDR1 LGHNA, CDR2 YSLEER. This CDR3 contains 15 residues. CDR3 DNA sequence: TGCGCCAGCAGCCAAGAGGCCTCATACACCGGGGAGCTGTTTTTT. Amino acids: CASSQEASYTGELFF.

This chain joins TRBV6-5 and TRBJ2-1; 10 positions agree with TRBD2. This CDR3 is built from 15 residues. With V trimmed by 3 bases and J by 2 bases, 1 base remained unmatched. Germline V gene sequence: CDR1 MNHEY, CDR2 SVGAGI. Here the CDR3 DNA reads TGTGCCAGCAGTTATAGCGGGGGGACCTACAATGAGCAGTTCTTC. This sequence encodes CASSYSGGTYNEQFF.

V usage is TRBV28 and J usage is TRBJ2-3; D is uncertain. V shed 6 bases and J shed 5 bases, with 9 bases lying between them. The CDR3 covers 12 residues. The germline gives CDR1 MDHEN, CDR2 SYDVKM. In DNA form, the CDR3 reads TGTGCCAGCAGCCCGAACAAAGATACGCAGTATTTT. Its protein product is CASSPNKDTQYF.

The chain employs TRBV2 and TRBJ2-7, with 10 bases aligning to TRBD1. Germline V lookup: CDR1 SNHLY, CDR2 FYNNEI. There are 15 residues in the CDR3. With 8 bases clipped from V and 12 bases from J, the junction kept 19 bases outside the gene matches. The CDR3 nucleotides are TGTGCCAGCGGCGAACTCGGGACAGGGGCCCTTAAGACGTACTTC. As protein: CASGELGTGALKTYF.

The chain recombines TRBV5-6 with TRBJ1-6; no clear D. Trimming took 4 bases from V and 0 from J, leaving 11 bases between them. CDR1 SGHDT and CDR2 YYEEEE come from the germline V gene. The CDR3 has 16 amino acids. The CDR3 protein is CASSPLGSSYNSPLHF. The CDR3 DNA follows: TGTGCCAGCAGCCCGCTTGGGAGCTCCTATAATTCACCCCTCCACTTT.

The rearrangement joins TRBV5-1 to TRBJ1-5; 7 nucleotides match TRBD1. Trimming removed 1 base from V and 0 bases from J; junction bases left unmatched: 1. Germline CDR1 and CDR2: SGHRS and YFSETQ. CDR3 length equals 15 residues. In DNA form, the CDR3 reads TGCGCCAGCAGCTTGACAGGGGATAGCAATCAGCCCCAGCATTTT. This encodes CASSLTGDSNQPQHF.

The V gene is TRBV7-8, the J gene TRBJ2-1; 10 nucleotides match TRBD2. Germline V gene lookup returns CDR1 SGHVS and CDR2 FQNEAQ. After removal of 1 base from V and 8 bases from J, the junction contained 17 bases not matched to a gene. CDR3 size: 19 residues. DNA of the CDR3: TGTGCCAGCAGCTTAGTTCCATCGGGACTAGCGAGACTTGTCGATGAGCAGTTCTTC. Its translation: CASSLVPSGLARLVDEQFF.

This clone was seen a handful of times. The V and J genes are TRBV5-1 and TRBJ2-7; D might be TRBD2 (6 bases). This CDR3 is built from 14 residues. V lost 0 bases and J lost 2, with 9 bases in between. Germline loops: CDR1 SGHRS, CDR2 YFSETQ. The CDR3 DNA reads TGCGCCAGCAGCTTGGCCGGGGGAACCTACGAGCAGTACTTC. Protein sequence: CASSLAGGTYEQYF.